This T cell receptor (beta chain) was captured by sequencing in a study of cytomegalovirus exposure and HLA in healthy donors. The study's findings and limits: First-cohort TCR clusters tended to co-occur in the approximately 110 validation repertoires, a later analysis found. The study designated 150 or so TCR beta chains cytomegalovirus-associated.

Notes on this clone: Its specificity is not known.

The CDR3 is 14 residues long. The germline CDR1 and CDR2 sequences are SGHRS and YFSETQ. V was pared by 4 bases and J by 4 bases, with 15 bases between. Measured with immunoSEQ multiplex PCR; TCRdb has only the in-frame clones, and not every one. The data contain under 250,000 clones, roughly 77% of them singletons. The chain recombines TRBV5-1 with TRBJ2-7; D might be TRBD1 (6 bases). The clonotype comes from a woman aged 30 to 39 in good health and CMV-seronegative. Sequences were obtained from PBMCs. The CDR3 loop is CASSLPGQGYEQYF. CDR3 nucleotide sequence: TGCGCCAGCAGCCTCCCGGGCCAGGGGTACGAGCAGTACTTC.